The sequence of this T cell receptor beta chain was determined in a study of cytomegalovirus exposure and HLA in healthy donors (dated by TCRdb to 2016 to 2017). Background on the whole study: The 666 repertoires of the first cohort and the roughly 110 validation repertoires were produced on the same platform, according to a later analysis. To predict cytomegalovirus infection status, the study combined high-throughput TCR immunosequencing, statistical association of individual TCRs with disease status, and machine learning. The study aimed to test whether cataloging public T cell receptors could reveal signatures of past pathogen exposure. Along with the 666-subject first cohort, a separate validation cohort of over 90 different subjects was used.

Notes on this clone: There is no known antigen for this receptor. Within one base of it there is no much larger clone, and no base qualities were kept.

Overall study results and their limits: Across donors, most TCR sequences were observed very rarely, whereas some public TCRs were present in many individuals. A later analysis found that TCRs clustered in the first cohort also tended to co-occur in the 120 validation repertoires, with just under 95% of cluster scores above 0. The study listed over 150 TCR beta chains as associated with cytomegalovirus. The classifier was reported to diagnose cytomegalovirus status with high specificity and sensitivity in both the original and validation cohorts. In vitro tests confirmed that a few of the cytomegalovirus-associated TCR beta chains recognize cytomegalovirus antigens. The authors suggested that the approach could potentially be extended to other disease states and immunological phenotypes. The validation cohort had no HLA typing available for a later analysis, so co-occurrence within that cohort was assessed over all 120 or so repertoires.

The CDR3 sequence holds 14 residues, the cysteine and phenylalanine included. Of the read, only the CDR3 DNA is kept; its 42 bases are in frame from base 1. Germline trimming: 5 bases from V, 3 bases from J; junction bases outside gene matches: 7. Sequences SEHNR (CDR1) and FQNEAQ (CDR2) are obtained from the germline V gene (reference sequence). The library was generated by the immunoSEQ multiplex PCR assay. The authors' pipeline ran thus. To diagnose cytomegalovirus status from the catalog of TCR beta chain sequences, a statistical classification framework was built. Held by TCRdb, this immuneACCESS table contains in-frame sequences only and omits some clones. Under half of the omission traces to an unresolved V gene where checked; the cause of the rest is unknown. V and J calls and clone size are those listed in that table; D and trimming were worked out from the DNA. In all, the sample holds some 170,000 clones, and around nine tenths of those were seen once. The ten largest clones take up 2% to 3% of the sample.

Donors formed part of the validation cohort, which comprised 120 or so subjects and was distinct from the first cohort of 670 or so subjects. Input material: PBMCs. This receptor was identified in a man younger than 35 in good health and CMV-seropositive. Recombination joined TRBV7-9 with TRBJ2-7, with TRBD2 identical over 7 junction bases. The nucleotides are TGTGCCAGCAGCGCCCGTGGGAGGGGCTACGAGCAGTACTTC. The translation is CASSARGRGYEQYF.